These 12 T cell receptor beta chains were all obtained from the same sample, sequenced in a study of blood T cell repertoires in COVID-19. TCRdb's copy holds only in-frame clones and misses some; the assay was immunoSEQ multiplex PCR. The table has some 87,000 clones, about 89% seen once. Sequences were obtained from peripheral blood. Source of these receptors: a woman between 65 and 79 years old with acute or convalescent COVID-19.

The chain employs TRBV19 and TRBJ1-1; 9 bases match TRBD1. Germline values: CDR1 LNHDA, CDR2 SQIVND (reference sequence). The ends lost 4 bases at V and 3 bases at J; junction bases unmatched: 12. The length of the CDR3 is 17 residues. CDR3 nucleotide sequence: TGTGCCAGTAGTAAAATGGCAACCGGGACAGGGTACACTGAAGCTTTCTTT. Encoded protein: CASSKMATGTGYTEAFF.

V usage is TRBV18 and J usage is TRBJ2-1; 11 bases agree with TRBD1. This CDR3 has 14 amino acids. V dropped 6 bases and J dropped 8; count of bases not matched to a gene: 6. Germline loops: CDR1 KGHSH, CDR2 LQKENI. CDR3 sequence: CASSRTGGVDEQFF. The CDR3 bases are TGTGCCAGCTCCCGGACAGGGGGCGTTGATGAGCAGTTCTTC.

This sequence joins TRBV9 and TRBJ1-1; no clear D gene. In germline, CDR1 is SGDLS, CDR2 YYNGEE. The CDR3 runs 14 residues. The germline V and J ends were trimmed by 0 bases and 6 bases, with 12 bases remaining between them. The CDR3 DNA is TGTGCCAGCAGCGTAGTCCCCCCCTACGCTGAAGCTTTCTTT. As protein: CASSVVPPYAEAFF.

This rearrangement joins TRBV3-1 (or the pseudogene TRBV3-2) to TRBJ2-1; the match to TRBD2 covers 7 bases. The CDR3 contains 16 residues. J was trimmed by 10 bases and V by 1 base; bases with no gene match: 13. CDR1 is LGHDT and CDR2 is YNNKEL in the germline V gene (reference sequence). CDR3 sequence: CASSQVTKRELGEQFF. Written as DNA, the CDR3 is TGTGCCAGCAGCCAAGTGACAAAGCGGGAACTGGGGGAGCAGTTCTTC.

V gene TRBV5-4 combines with J gene TRBJ2-1; 8 nucleotides match TRBD2. The CDR3 is 14 residues long. Trimming at V came to 5 bases and at J to 8 bases, leaving 9 bases not matched to a gene. Germline CDR1 is SGHNT and CDR2 is YYREEE (reference sequence). CDR3 DNA sequence: TGTGCCAGCAGGGTAAGCGGGAGCGGACATGAGCAGTTCTTC. Translation: CASRVSGSGHEQFF.

This chain links TRBV5-4 with TRBJ1-2; TRBD1 matches at 10 bases. Germline V gene data show CDR1 as SGHNT and CDR2 as YYREEE (reference sequence). The CDR3 is 17 amino acids. Unmatched junction bases numbered 11, after V lost 2 bases and J lost 4 bases. The CDR3 here is CASSLPGQGSHSYGYTF. CDR3 DNA sequence: TGTGCCAGCAGCTTACCGGGACAGGGGAGCCACTCCTATGGCTACACCTTC. The whole variable domain, remainder taken from reference TRBV5-4 and TRBJ1-2, is ETGVTQSPTHLIKTRGQQVTLRCSSQSGHNTVSWYQQALGQGPQFIFQYYREEENGRGNFPPRFSGLQFPNYSSELNVNALELDDSALYLCASSLPGQGSHSYGYTFGSGTRLTVV.

V and J are TRBV11-3 and TRBJ2-5; no firm D call. With 4 bases removed from V and 0 bases from J, the gap between germline ends came to 12 bases. Per the germline V gene, CDR1 is SGHNT and CDR2 is YENEEA. The CDR3 consists of 15 residues. The CDR3 protein is CASSSRFTDQETQYF. CDR3 coding DNA: TGTGCCAGCAGCTCACGATTTACGGACCAAGAGACCCAGTACTTC.

The chain couples TRBV5-5 to TRBJ1-2, with D possibly matching TRBD1 (5 bases). Looked up from germline, CDR1 is SGHKS and CDR2 is YYEKEE (reference sequence). V was pared by 4 bases and J by 6 bases, with 13 bases between. There are 13 residues in the CDR3. The CDR3 DNA is TGTGCCAGCAGCAGGGGCGCGGAGAATGGCTACACCTTC. Translating it yields CASSRGAENGYTF.

V gene TRBV4-2 combines with J gene TRBJ2-3, with a weak D call TRBD2 (6 bases). Trimming cost V 1 base and J 4 bases, with 9 bases left between them. The CDR3 is 14 residues long. CDR1 and CDR2 from the germline V gene are LGHNA and YNFKEQ. The CDR3 nucleotides read TGTGCCAGCAGCCAAGGACTAGTTCCAGATACGCAGTATTTT. It codes for CASSQGLVPDTQYF.

The rearrangement links TRBV6-1 to TRBJ2-3, with D possibly matching TRBD2 (5 bases). The CDR3 length is 11 residues. Per germline, CDR1 MNHNS and CDR2 SASEGT. The V gene lost 4 bases and the J gene lost 6 bases, with 5 bases spanning the gap. Here the CDR3 DNA reads TGTGCCAGCAGTGGGAGGGATACGCAGTATTTT. This encodes CASSGRDTQYF.

V and J are TRBV28 and TRBJ1-2; tentative D call: TRBD1 (6 bases). The V and J ends lost 1 base and 0 bases respectively, with 12 bases between them. Per the germline V gene, CDR1 is MDHEN and CDR2 is SYDVKM. The CDR3 sequence is 16 residues long. CDR3 nucleotides: TGTGCCAGCAGTTTATTCGCAGGGGAAACTAACTATGGCTACACCTTC. Amino acid sequence: CASSLFAGETNYGYTF.

The DNA of the CDR3 is TGCGCCAGCAGCTGGGGAGGGGACAGGGGGCGCGGTTGGCAGTACGTC. It encodes CASSWGGDRGRGWQYV. The gene calls are TRBV5-1 and TRBJ2-7; 12 bases fit TRBD1. This CDR3 contains 16 residues. The germline V gene encodes CDR1 SGHRS and CDR2 YFSETQ. V lost 3 bases, J lost 9 bases, and 13 bases stayed unmatched.